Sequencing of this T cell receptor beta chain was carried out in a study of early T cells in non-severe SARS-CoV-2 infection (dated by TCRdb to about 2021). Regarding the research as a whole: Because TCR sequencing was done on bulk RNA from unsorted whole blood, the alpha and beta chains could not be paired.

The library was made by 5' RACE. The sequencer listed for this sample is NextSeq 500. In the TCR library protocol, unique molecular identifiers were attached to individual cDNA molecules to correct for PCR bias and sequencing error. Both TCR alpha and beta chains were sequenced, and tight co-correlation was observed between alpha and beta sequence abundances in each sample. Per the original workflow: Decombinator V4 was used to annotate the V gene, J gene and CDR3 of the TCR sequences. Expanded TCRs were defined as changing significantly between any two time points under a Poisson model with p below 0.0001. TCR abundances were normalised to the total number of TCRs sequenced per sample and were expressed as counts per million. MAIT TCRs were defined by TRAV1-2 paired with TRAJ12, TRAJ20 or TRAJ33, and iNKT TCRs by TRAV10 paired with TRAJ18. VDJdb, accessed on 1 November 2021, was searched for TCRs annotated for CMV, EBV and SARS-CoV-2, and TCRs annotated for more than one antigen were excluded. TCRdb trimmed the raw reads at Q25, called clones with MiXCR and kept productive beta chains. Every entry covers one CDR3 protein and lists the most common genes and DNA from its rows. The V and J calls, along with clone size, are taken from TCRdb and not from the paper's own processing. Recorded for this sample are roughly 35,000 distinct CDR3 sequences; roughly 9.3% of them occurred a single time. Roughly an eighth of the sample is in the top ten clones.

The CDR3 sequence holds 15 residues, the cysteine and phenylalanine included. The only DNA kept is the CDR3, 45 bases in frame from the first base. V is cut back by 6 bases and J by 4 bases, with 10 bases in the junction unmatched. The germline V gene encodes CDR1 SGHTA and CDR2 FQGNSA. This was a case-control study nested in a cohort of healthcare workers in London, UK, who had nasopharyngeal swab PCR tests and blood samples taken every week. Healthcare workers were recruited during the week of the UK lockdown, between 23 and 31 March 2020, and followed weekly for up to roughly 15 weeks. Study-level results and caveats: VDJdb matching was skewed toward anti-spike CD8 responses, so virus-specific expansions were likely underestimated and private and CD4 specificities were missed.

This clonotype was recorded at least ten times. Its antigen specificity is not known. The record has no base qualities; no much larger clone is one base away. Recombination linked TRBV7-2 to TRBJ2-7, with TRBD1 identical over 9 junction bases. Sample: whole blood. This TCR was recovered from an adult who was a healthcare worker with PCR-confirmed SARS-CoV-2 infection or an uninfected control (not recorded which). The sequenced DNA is TGTGCCAGCAGTTACAGGGGGCCCCTCTGGTACGAGCAGTACTTC. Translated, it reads CASSYRGPLWYEQYF.